This T cell receptor beta chain was sequenced for a study of blood T cell repertoires in COVID-19. V trimming: 1 base; J trimming: 5 bases; junction bases outside the gene matches: 1. The V gene's germline CDR1 is SEHNR and CDR2 FQNEAQ (reference sequence). CDR3 size: 14 residues. This clone was seen once. The method was immunoSEQ multiplex PCR; TCRdb's version includes in-frame clones alone and lacks a portion of them. The sample contains approximately 260,000 clones, about 85% of which appear only once. The receptor was derived from a woman aged 25 to 39 with acute COVID-19. The sample comprised PBMCs or T cells enriched from blood (not recorded which). The chain uses TRBV7-9 and TRBJ1-4, with 7 bases lining up with TRBD1. CDR3 residues: CASSLVGQNEKLFF. CDR3 bases: TGTGCCAGCAGCTTAGTGGGACAGAATGAAAAACTGTTTTTT.